The rows below give T cell receptor beta chains drawn from one sample of a study of identical twins. Via MiXCR, TCRdb re-called the 5' RACE reads, giving one row per CDR3 protein. Counted here are about 790,000 distinct CDR3 sequences, roughly 20% occurring once; the ten biggest clones make up around 14%. This sample also appeared in a second study, on T cells expressing NK-cell markers.

Sequencing was performed on PBMCs. Every receptor here comes from a woman aged 18 to 35 in good health. Each CDR3 is given with its conserved first and last residue. Each record gives: CDR3 length, clone size, D gene, V gene, J gene, CDR3 protein, CDR3 DNA. The D gene is left open where the match is weak. Part of the rows lack a size; the others show once, few, many or a class for expanded clones.

length: 15; size: NA; D: NA; V: TRBV20-1; J: TRBJ1-1; CDR3: CSARASGSWVTEAFF; DNA: TGCAGTGCTAGAGCTTCGGGGTCATGGGTTACTGAAGCTTTCTTT
length: 14; size: NA; D: NA; V: TRBV5-6; J: TRBJ2-2; CDR3: CATSPLQRTGELFF; DNA: TGTGCCACCAGCCCCCTACAGAGGACCGGGGAGCTGTTTTTT
length: 15; size: NA; D: TRBD2; V: TRBV12-3/TRBV12-4; J: TRBJ2-1; CDR3: CASSFWSGRRNEQFF; DNA: TGTGCCAGCAGTTTTTGGAGCGGGAGACGGAATGAGCAGTTCTTC
length: 14; size: few; D: TRBD1; V: TRBV20-1; J: TRBJ1-1; CDR3: CSAQGQGLDTEAFF; DNA: TGCAGTGCCCAAGGACAGGGTTTGGACACTGAAGCTTTCTTT
length: 14; size: many; D: NA; V: TRBV6-1; J: TRBJ2-5; CDR3: CASSANGGHETQYF; DNA: TGTGCCAGCTCGGCTAACGGGGGGCACGAGACCCAGTACTTC
length: 13; size: NA; D: NA; V: TRBV9; J: TRBJ2-7; CDR3: CASSVRGSSEQYF; DNA: TGTGCCAGCAGCGTACGGGGTTCCTCCGAGCAGTACTTC
length: 18; size: few; D: TRBD2; V: TRBV5-1; J: TRBJ2-1; CDR3: CASSLMTSGGASYNEQFF; DNA: TGCGCCAGCAGCTTGATGACTAGCGGGGGGGCAAGCTACAATGAGCAGTTCTTC
length: 17; size: NA; D: NA; V: TRBV20-1; J: TRBJ2-1; CDR3: CSARGRLARGSYNEQFF; DNA: TGCAGTGCTAGGGGCAGGCTAGCTCGAGGCTCCTACAATGAGCAGTTCTTC
length: 14; size: NA; D: NA; V: TRBV15; J: TRBJ2-5; CDR3: CATSSWGQQETQYF; DNA: TGTGCCACCAGCAGTTGGGGCCAACAAGAGACCCAGTACTTC
length: 16; size: NA; D: NA; V: TRBV11-2; J: TRBJ2-7; CDR3: CASSLAFGRGAYEQYF; DNA: TGTGCCAGCAGCTTAGCTTTCGGCAGGGGTGCCTACGAGCAGTACTTC
length: 15; size: many; D: NA; V: TRBV10-3; J: TRBJ2-7; CDR3: CAISDHYRTSYEQYF; DNA: TGTGCCATCAGTGACCACTACAGAACCTCCTACGAGCAGTACTTC
length: 14; size: NA; D: TRBD1; V: TRBV5-1; J: TRBJ2-5; CDR3: CASSSTGAQETQYF; DNA: TGCGCCAGCAGCTCTACAGGGGCTCAAGAGACCCAGTACTTC
length: 13; size: NA; D: NA; V: TRBV14; J: TRBJ2-7; CDR3: CASSPTREWEQYF; DNA: TGTGCCAGCAGCCCAACACGGGAGTGGGAGCAGTACTTC
length: 15; size: NA; D: NA; V: TRBV7-9; J: TRBJ2-7; CDR3: CASSLALRGPYEQYF; DNA: TGTGCCAGCAGCTTAGCGCTCCGGGGGCCCTACGAGCAGTACTTC
length: 14; size: NA; D: NA; V: TRBV3-1; J: TRBJ2-3; CDR3: CASSPEGSTDTQYF; DNA: TGTGCCAGCAGCCCCGAAGGTTCCACAGATACGCAGTATTTT
length: 13; size: few; D: TRBD1; V: TRBV20-1; J: TRBJ1-4; CDR3: CGCSGQANEKLFF; DNA: TGCGGATGTTCGGGACAGGCTAATGAAAAACTGTTTTTT
length: 14; size: many; D: TRBD2; V: TRBV20-1; J: TRBJ2-7; CDR3: CSARVMEREYEQYF; DNA: TGCAGTGCTAGAGTTATGGAGCGGGAGTACGAGCAGTACTTC
length: 14; size: NA; D: TRBD1; V: TRBV20-1; J: TRBJ2-7; CDR3: CSARARDSSYEQYF; DNA: TGCAGTGCTAGAGCGAGGGACAGCTCCTACGAGCAGTACTTC
length: 17; size: few; D: NA; V: TRBV5-1; J: TRBJ2-6; CDR3: CASSLARGSRGANVLTF; DNA: TGCGCCAGCAGCTTGGCCCGGGGAAGTAGGGGGGCCAACGTCCTGACTTTC
length: 11; size: NA; D: NA; V: TRBV20-1; J: TRBJ2-5; CDR3: CSARGSETQYF; DNA: TGCAGTGCTAGGGGGTCGGAGACCCAGTACTTC
length: 14; size: NA; D: TRBD1; V: TRBV12-3/TRBV12-4; J: TRBJ2-7; CDR3: CASTLRTGGYEQYF; DNA: TGTGCCAGCACCTTGAGGACAGGGGGCTACGAGCAGTACTTC
length: 14; size: NA; D: TRBD1; V: TRBV12-3/TRBV12-4; J: TRBJ2-7; CDR3: CASSIRQGRGEQYF; DNA: TGTGCCAGCAGTATAAGACAGGGAAGGGGTGAGCAGTACTTC
length: 14; size: NA; D: TRBD2; V: TRBV29-1; J: TRBJ2-5; CDR3: CSVAGLAGGETQYF; DNA: TGCAGCGTCGCCGGACTAGCGGGAGGAGAGACCCAGTACTTC
length: 12; size: NA; D: NA; V: TRBV7-2; J: TRBJ2-5; CDR3: CASSFGRQTQYF; DNA: TGTGCCAGCAGCTTTGGTAGGCAGACCCAGTACTTC
length: 13; size: few; D: NA; V: TRBV10-3; J: TRBJ2-7; CDR3: CAISSGTPYEQYF; DNA: TGTGCCATCTCATCGGGGACCCCCTACGAGCAGTACTTC
length: 18; size: few; D: NA; V: TRBV4-1; J: TRBJ2-7; CDR3: CASSQDHARRGLGYEQYF; DNA: TGCGCCAGCAGCCAAGATCATGCGAGGAGGGGGTTGGGCTACGAGCAGTACTTC
length: 12; size: few; D: NA; V: TRBV6-5; J: TRBJ2-2; CDR3: CASKGSTGELFF; DNA: TGTGCCAGCAAGGGGAGCACCGGGGAGCTGTTTTTT